Shown below are 8 T cell receptor beta chains from a single sample sequenced in a study of T-cell reconstitution after alpha-beta-depleted transplantation in children. Library preparation (for TCRbeta) was performed with unique molecular identifiers. TCRdb analysed the PCR reads with MiXCR anew, one entry per CDR3 protein. There are 600,000 or so distinct CDR3 sequences in the sample; under 25% occur only once, and roughly an eighth lies in the top ten. Here the sequenced sample was PBMCs, mostly from graft donor cells, taken 360 days after TCRalphabeta/CD19-depleted stem cell transplant. The receptors shown here come from a boy younger than two who had a stem cell transplant for acute myeloid leukemia, so the T cells may come from the graft donor.

This clonotype was seen many times. The chain uses TRBV28 and TRBJ1-4; 8 bases map to TRBD1. This CDR3 comprises 13 residues. Germline V gene sequence: CDR1 MDHEN, CDR2 SYDVKM. Trimming removed 3 bases from V and 11 bases from J; junction bases left unmatched: 5. CDR3 DNA: TGTGCCAGCAGTTTTTCTAGACAGGGGAAACTGTTTTTT. Translation: CASSFSRQGKLFF.

There are a few counts of this clonotype. V is TRBV7-9 and J is TRBJ2-1; TRBD2 aligns across 8 bases. The CDR3 has 15 residues. The V segment lost 5 bases and the J segment 4 bases; nucleotides outside the gene matches: 7. Germline values: CDR1 SEHNR, CDR2 FQNEAQ (reference sequence). CDR3 DNA: TGTGCCAGCAGCCCAAGCGGGGGAGATTACAATGAGCAGTTCTTC. Its translation is CASSPSGGDYNEQFF. Looking up the rest from reference TRBV7-9 and TRBJ2-1 gives the full variable domain: DTGVSQNPRHKITKRGQNVTFRCDPISEHNRLYWYRQTLGQGPEFLTYFQNEAQLEKSRLLSDRFSAERPKGSFSTLEIQRTEQGDSAMYLCASSPSGGDYNEQFFGPGTRLTVL.

The chain links TRBV6-1 to TRBJ2-1, with TRBD1 matching 11 bases. The junction had 3 bases not matched to a gene; V was cut back by 5 bases and J by 6 bases. Germline assignment: CDR1 MNHNS and CDR2 SASEGT. CDR3 length: 14 amino acids. CDR3 nucleotides: TGTGCCAGCAGTAGGACAGGGGGCTTCAATGAGCAGTTCTTC. This translates into CASSRTGGFNEQFF.

This clonotype has only a few counts. V and J are TRBV10-3 and TRBJ2-2, with no clear D. V was pared by 4 bases and J by 5 bases, with 11 bases between. Looked up from germline, CDR1 is ENHRY and CDR2 is SYGVKD. The CDR3 has 14 residues. CDR3 in DNA: TGTGCCATCAGTGTACTCGAAGGTACCGGGGAGCTGTTTTTT. Protein product: CAISVLEGTGELFF.

Here the CDR3 DNA reads TGTGCCAGCAGTTTAGGCCTGGGGGCGTCACCGGAGCAGTACTTC. Its protein product is CASSLGLGASPEQYF. The chain couples TRBV12-3 or TRBV12-4 to TRBJ2-7; TRBD1 is a possible D gene (6 bases). V lost 1 base and J lost 7, with 17 bases in between. The CDR3 totals 15 residues.

This clonotype was seen repeatedly, ten times or more. The chain combines TRBV20-1 with TRBJ2-5; unclear D gene. V dropped 0 bases and J dropped 2 bases, with 7 bases sitting between them. Germline CDR1 DFQATT, CDR2 SNEGSKA (reference sequence). The CDR3 extends over 13 amino acids. The CDR3 protein is CSARDSSQETQYF. As DNA, the CDR3 is TGCAGTGCTAGAGATTCATCTCAAGAGACCCAGTACTTC.

This clonotype was seen ten or more times. The chain links TRBV6-5 to TRBJ2-1; D call uncertain. Per germline, CDR1 MNHEY and CDR2 SVGAGI. The germline V and J ends were trimmed by 0 bases and 9 bases, with 9 bases remaining between them. CDR3 length: 13 amino acids. This CDR3 is CASSYSLGGEQFF. The CDR3 region has the DNA TGTGCCAGCAGTTACTCCCTTGGTGGTGAGCAGTTCTTC.

This clonotype was found a few times. The chain carries TRBV20-1 and TRBJ2-7, with TRBD2 matching 7 bases. This CDR3 has 18 amino acids. With 3 bases clipped from V and 2 bases from J, the junction kept 19 bases outside the gene matches. The germline gives CDR1 DFQATT, CDR2 SNEGSKA (reference sequence). The CDR3 nucleotides read TGCAGTGCTAGCCCTAACGGCGGGGGATCAACCTTCGCCTACGAGCAGTACGTC. This gives the protein CSASPNGGGSTFAYEQYV.